Listed below are T cell receptor beta chains from one sample, sequenced in a study of blood T cells in healthy people across ages. TCRdb reprocessed the 5' RACE reads with MiXCR, giving one entry per CDR3 protein. The top ten clones hold around 18% of a sample with roughly 500,000 distinct CDR3 sequences, approximately 27% of them seen once. Sequencing was done on a sample of blood. The receptors originated from a woman in her 70s in good health. Each CDR3 is given with its conserved first and last residue. Fields, in order: D gene, J gene, V gene, clone size, CDR3 DNA, CDR3 protein. D genes are given only for firm matches. Size is stated for part of the rows, as once, few or many counts, or as a class when the clone is expanded.

NA,TRBJ2-7,TRBV20-1,NA,TGCAGTGCCAGTCAAGAGGGAGGTTACAAGCAGTACTTC,CSASQEGGYKQYF
NA,TRBJ2-7,TRBV7-9,few,TGTGCCAGCACCGACTCAGTAGGTCAGTACTTC,CASTDSVGQYF
NA,TRBJ2-7,TRBV27,few,TGTGCCAGCAGTCCTCAGGGATTTGGGGCGACCTACGAGCAGTACTTC,CASSPQGFGATYEQYF
NA,TRBJ2-7,TRBV18,NA,TGTGCCAGCTCACCAATGAGCACAGAGGGCTACGAGCAGTACTTC,CASSPMSTEGYEQYF
NA,TRBJ2-1,TRBV4-3,few,TGCGCCAGCAGCCAAGAAAGGCGGGGGACACCCCTCTACAATGAGCAGTTCTTC,CASSQERRGTPLYNEQFF
NA,TRBJ1-1,TRBV7-2,few,TGTGCCAGCAGCTCCGGGAACGTGGGTGAAGCTTTCTTT,CASSSGNVGEAFF
NA,TRBJ1-1,TRBV5-1,NA,TGCGCCAGCAGCTTGGCCCGGGAGTTTGAAGCTTTCTTT,CASSLAREFEAFF
NA,TRBJ1-4,TRBV24-1,few,TGTGCCACCAGTGATGAAAATGAAAAACTGTTTTTT,CATSDENEKLFF
NA,TRBJ1-1,TRBV6-1,NA,TGTGCCAGCAGTGCGGTGAACCTGAACACTGAAGCTTTCTTT,CASSAVNLNTEAFF
TRBD1,TRBJ2-5,TRBV29-1,many,TGCAGCGTAGACCCACGGACAGGGGAAGAGACCCAGTACTTC,CSVDPRTGEETQYF
TRBD2,TRBJ2-1,TRBV6-5,few,TGTGCCAGCAGTTACTCGGGACTAGCGGGGGGCAGGTACAATGAGCAGTTCTTC,CASSYSGLAGGRYNEQFF
NA,TRBJ1-1,TRBV4-3,few,TGCGCCAGCAGCCACGATTATACCCGGGGGACAAGCGGACGCACTGAAGCTTTCTTT,CASSHDYTRGTSGRTEAFF
NA,TRBJ2-7,TRBV18,few,TGTGCCAGCTCACCAGAAACCTATGGGGAGCAGTACTTC,CASSPETYGEQYF
TRBD1,TRBJ2-2,TRBV20-1,NA,TGCAGTGCTAGTACAGGGGCCCCGAACACCGGGGAGCTGTTTTTT,CSASTGAPNTGELFF
TRBD1,TRBJ2-5,TRBV19,NA,TGTGCCAGTAGTCCACCCGGGACAGGGGGCAAGACCCAGTACTTC,CASSPPGTGGKTQYF
NA,TRBJ2-3,TRBV14,NA,TGTGCCAGCAGCCCATCCAGGGATACGCAGTATTTT,CASSPSRDTQYF
TRBD2,TRBJ2-3,TRBV7-2,few,TGTGCCAGCAGCTTTTTAGCGGGGGGGCCCCCAGATACGCAGTATTTT,CASSFLAGGPPDTQYF
NA,TRBJ2-7,TRBV4-2,NA,TGTGCCAGCAGCCAAGGACAGGGAGGGGGCTACGAGCAGTACTTC,CASSQGQGGGYEQYF
NA,TRBJ2-5,TRBV29-1,NA,TGCAGCGTTGGCACCGGCGTCCAAGAGACCCAGTACTTC,CSVGTGVQETQYF
TRBD1,TRBJ1-2,TRBV7-2,NA,TGTGCCAGCAGCCCAGGGTTGACAGGGAGACATGGCTACACCTTC,CASSPGLTGRHGYTF
NA,TRBJ2-7,TRBV9,NA,TGTGCCAGCAGCGCCCAGCCGGGACCCCATTACGAGCAGTACTTC,CASSAQPGPHYEQYF
TRBD2,TRBJ2-1,TRBV20-1,once,TGCAGTGCTAGAGCCCTCCTAGAGACGGGAGGCGATGAGCAGTTCTTC,CSARALLETGGDEQFF
NA,TRBJ1-2,TRBV11-2,few,TGTGCCAGCAGCCTCGGGGGGGTATCCCCCGGGGCCAATTGGAACTATGGCTACACCTTC,CASSLGGVSPGANWNYGYTF
NA,TRBJ2-7,TRBV5-1,NA,TGCGCCAGCAGCTTAGGGGACGATTGGAACGAGCAGTACTTC,CASSLGDDWNEQYF
NA,TRBJ2-5,TRBV20-1,few,TGCAGTGCTAGAGATATCAGGGGTTCGGAGACCCAGTACTTC,CSARDIRGSETQYF
NA,TRBJ2-7,TRBV4-3,few,TGCGCCAGCAGCCTTCGACTCGCGGGGTTCTACGAGCAGTACTTC,CASSLRLAGFYEQYF
TRBD1,TRBJ2-7,TRBV20-1,few,TGCAGTGCTAGAGAGGGGACAGGGCGGTCCTACGAGCAGTACTTC,CSAREGTGRSYEQYF
TRBD1,TRBJ2-7,TRBV11-3,NA,TGTGCCAGCAGCTTGACAGGGGCCCCTGACGAGCAGTACTTC,CASSLTGAPDEQYF
TRBD2,TRBJ2-1,TRBV10-3,NA,TGTGCCATCAGTGACGGGGGACTAGCGGGGAGCTACAATGAGCAGTTCTTC,CAISDGGLAGSYNEQFF
NA,TRBJ2-5,TRBV7-9,NA,TGTGCCAGCAGCGTCTTTGGGGAGACCCAGTACTTC,CASSVFGETQYF
NA,TRBJ2-5,TRBV5-1,NA,TGCGCCAGCAGCTTGGGCCCCACAGGGGACTCCTACGGGCAGTACTTC,CASSLGPTGDSYGQYF
NA,TRBJ1-4,TRBV7-2,many,TGTGCCAGCAGCTCCGGCGGTTCGAATGAAAAACTGTTTTTT,CASSSGGSNEKLFF
NA,TRBJ2-2,TRBV10-3,NA,TGTGCCATCAGTGCAGACACCGGGGAGCTGTTTTTT,CAISADTGELFF
TRBD1,TRBJ1-5,TRBV4-2,few,TGTGCCAGCAGCCAAGAGGGAGAGTGGGCCAGACAGGGGAATCAGCCCCAGCATTTT,CASSQEGEWARQGNQPQHF
NA,TRBJ2-5,TRBV5-1,few,TGCGCCAGCAGCTTGGCACAGGCGCAAGAGACCCAGTACTTC,CASSLAQAQETQYF
NA,TRBJ2-4,TRBV6-2/TRBV6-3,NA,TGTGCCAGCAGTATCGCGGTGTCAGCCAAAAACATTCAGTACTTC,CASSIAVSAKNIQYF
NA,TRBJ2-7,TRBV20-1,NA,TGCAGTGCTAAGACTAGTTCCCCTACCTACGAGCAGTACTTC,CSAKTSSPTYEQYF
NA,TRBJ2-5,TRBV6-2/TRBV6-3,NA,TGTGCCAGCAGTTATTCGGGATGGTCGGGGGCCAAAGAGACCCAGTACTTC,CASSYSGWSGAKETQYF
NA,TRBJ1-1,TRBV9,NA,TGTGCCAGCAGCGTAAGCAGGAACACTGAAGCTTTCTTT,CASSVSRNTEAFF
TRBD1,TRBJ2-3,TRBV5-4,NA,TGTGCCAGCAGCTTATACAGACTAGGACAGGGGGCAGGAGATACGCAGTATTTT,CASSLYRLGQGAGDTQYF
TRBD1,TRBJ2-1,TRBV12-3/TRBV12-4,NA,TGTGCCAGCAGTTTTTTTGGGACAGGGCTTCCCAATGAGCAGTTCTTC,CASSFFGTGLPNEQFF
TRBD2,TRBJ2-7,TRBV7-2,NA,TGTGCCAGCAGCCGACCCGGGACTAGCAGCTACGAGCAGTACTTC,CASSRPGTSSYEQYF
TRBD1,TRBJ1-3,TRBV7-2,NA,TGTGCCAGCAGTATACAGGGGGCGATCGGAAACACCATATATTTT,CASSIQGAIGNTIYF
TRBD2,TRBJ2-2,TRBV27,few,TGTGCCAGCTCACACGAGCGGGGGGTTACCGGGGAGCTGTTTTTT,CASSHERGVTGELFF
NA,TRBJ2-5,TRBV30,NA,TGTGCCTGGAAGAATGAGGGGGGGCCGGAGACCCAGTACTTC,CAWKNEGGPETQYF
TRBD1,TRBJ1-2,TRBV20-1,few,TGCAGTGCTAGTACCGGGACAGGGGGTCTACGGTTTGGCTACACCTTC,CSASTGTGGLRFGYTF
NA,TRBJ2-5,TRBV12-3/TRBV12-4,NA,TGTGCCAGCAGTTTCTACACGGGTGGTGAGACCCAGTACTTC,CASSFYTGGETQYF
TRBD2,TRBJ2-1,TRBV20-1,NA,TGCAGTGCTAGAGATAGGACTAGCGGAAATTTCAATGAGCAGTTCTTC,CSARDRTSGNFNEQFF
NA,TRBJ1-1,TRBV20-1,few,TGCAGTGCTTGCCGGACGGCGAAAGGTGAAGCTTTCTTT,CSACRTAKGEAFF
NA,TRBJ2-2,TRBV11-2,NA,TGTGCCGGCAGCTTGGCCAGGGGCACCGGGGAGCTGTTTTTT,CAGSLARGTGELFF
TRBD1,TRBJ2-1,TRBV5-1,NA,TGCGCCAGCAGCCCCGGTGGGACAGGGATAAATGAGCAGTTCTTC,CASSPGGTGINEQFF
NA,TRBJ2-2,TRBV25-1,NA,TGTGCCAGCAGTGAAATCCGGGGAGATGAGCTGTTTTTT,CASSEIRGDELFF
TRBD2,TRBJ2-1,TRBV20-1,few,TGCAGTGCTCCCCCAGCGGGGGGGTTCTACAATGAGCAGTTCTTC,CSAPPAGGFYNEQFF
NA,TRBJ2-7,TRBV29-1,NA,TGCAGCGTTGGTAGGCAGGATAACTCCTACGAGCAGTACTTC,CSVGRQDNSYEQYF
NA,TRBJ2-2,TRBV7-2,NA,TGTGCCAGCAGCTTACAGGCGGGCGCGAACACCGGGGAGCTGTTTTTT,CASSLQAGANTGELFF
TRBD2,TRBJ2-7,TRBV20-1,few,TGCAGTGCTAGAGATCACAGGTTAATGACGGCGGGGGTCCAGTACTTC,CSARDHRLMTAGVQYF
TRBD1,TRBJ2-7,TRBV29-1,many,TGCAGCGCCACCCCCGGGACAGACTCCTACGAGCAGTACTTC,CSATPGTDSYEQYF